This T cell receptor (beta chain) comes out of a study of technical replicates of blood from several donors. V gave up 6 bases and J gave up 9 bases, with 12 bases separating them. The germline V gene encodes CDR1 MNHNY and CDR2 SVGAGI (reference sequence). The CDR3 is 12 amino acids. Produced via immunoSEQ multiplex PCR; TCRdb's table is partial and in-frame only. The sample shows approximately 76,000 clones, 65% to 90% of them seen only once. V usage is TRBV6-6 and J usage is TRBJ2-4, with D hard to call. The specimen sequenced was PBMCs. This TCR came from a human donor in good health. Some clones in this sample may be carry-over from other donors' samples. This CDR3 reads CASSPLFSIQYF. As DNA, the CDR3 is TGTGCCAGCAGCCCTCTTTTTAGCATTCAGTACTTC.